Listed below are T cell receptor beta chains from one sample, sequenced in a study of blood T cell repertoires in COVID-19. Only in-frame clones appear in the TCRdb table, and some are missing; sequencing was by immunoSEQ multiplex PCR. The sample has roughly 55,000 clones; 60% to 80% are singletons. Sequencing was carried out using peripheral blood. Source of these receptors: a man aged 60 to 75 with acute or convalescent COVID-19. Each CDR3 is given with its conserved first and last residue. Fields, in order: V gene, J gene, D gene, clone size, CDR3 length, CDR3 protein, CDR3 DNA. The D gene is left open where the match is weak. Clone size is stated in some rows and not others, as once, few, many or a class when expanded.

TRBV30,TRBJ1-1,.,few,12,CAWIRRDTEAFF,TGTGCCTGGATCAGGAGGGACACTGAAGCTTTCTTT
TRBV6-2/TRBV6-3,TRBJ1-6,.,.,14,CASSWGTGALPLHF,TGTGCCAGCAGTTGGGGAACAGGAGCCTTACCCCTCCACTTT
TRBV29-1,TRBJ2-2,.,.,14,CSVSGIGSTGELFF,TGCAGCGTTTCCGGGATAGGGAGCACCGGGGAGCTGTTTTTT
TRBV7-2,TRBJ2-2,TRBD2,.,18,CASSLRLAGSSNTGELFF,TGTGCCAGCAGCTTAAGACTAGCGGGGTCCTCGAACACCGGGGAGCTGTTTTTT
TRBV9,TRBJ1-1,TRBD1,few,15,CASSPDRGRGTEAFF,TGTGCCAGCAGCCCAGACAGGGGGCGAGGAACTGAAGCTTTCTTT
TRBV6-6,TRBJ1-2,TRBD1,.,13,CASSSGQGIFYTF,TGTGCCAGCAGCTCAGGACAGGGTATTTTCTACACCTTC
TRBV19,TRBJ2-7,TRBD2,.,17,CASSIAGASGISYEQYF,TGTGCCAGTAGTATAGCTGGGGCTAGCGGGATCTCCTACGAGCAGTACTTC
TRBV18,TRBJ2-6,.,few,19,CASSPPGSSEPSGANVLTF,TGTGCCAGCTCACCACCGGGCTCCTCTGAGCCCTCTGGGGCCAACGTCCTGACTTTC
TRBV5-1,TRBJ1-1,.,.,13,CASSFKGRSEAFF,TGCGCCAGCAGCTTTAAGGGGCGTAGTGAAGCTTTCTTT
TRBV7-2,TRBJ2-7,.,.,15,CASSPVGTTLYEQYF,TGTGCCAGCAGCCCCGTAGGGACAACTCTTTACGAGCAGTACTTC
TRBV25-1,TRBJ2-3,TRBD1,.,16,CASSDWDRDDGDTQYF,TGTGCCAGCAGTGACTGGGACAGGGACGATGGGGATACGCAGTATTTT
TRBV9,TRBJ2-2,.,few,13,CASGSSNTGELFF,TGTGCCAGCGGGAGCTCGAACACCGGGGAGCTGTTTTTT
TRBV7-2,TRBJ1-2,TRBD1,.,13,CASSSTGVDGYTF,TGTGCCAGCAGTTCCACAGGGGTTGATGGCTACACCTTC
TRBV18,TRBJ2-3,TRBD1,few,14,CASSPRGQTDTQYF,TGTGCCAGCTCACCACGGGGACAGACAGATACGCAGTATTTT
TRBV27,TRBJ1-5,TRBD1,.,13,CASSKDRSQPQHF,TGTGCCAGCAGTAAGGACAGGAGTCAGCCCCAGCATTTT
TRBV5-1,TRBJ1-1,.,.,14,CASSPAGGWTEAFF,TGCGCCAGCAGCCCGGCGGGGGGATGGACTGAAGCTTTCTTT
TRBV24-1,TRBJ2-1,.,.,15,CATSDSGGAGNEQFF,TGTGCCACCAGTGATTCTGGGGGGGCTGGCAATGAGCAGTTCTTC
TRBV5-1,TRBJ2-3,.,.,14,CASSLAGEADTQYF,TGCGCCAGCAGCTTGGCGGGGGAGGCAGATACGCAGTATTTT
TRBV7-2,TRBJ2-1,TRBD2,.,17,CASSSSGSGGPYNEQFF,TGTGCCAGCAGCTCCTCGGGTTCGGGGGGGCCTTACAATGAGCAGTTCTTC
TRBV7-3,TRBJ1-4,TRBD1,few,14,CASSFNRGLGKLFF,TGTGCCAGCAGCTTTAACAGGGGTTTAGGAAAACTGTTTTTT
TRBV21-1,TRBJ1-1,.,.,11,CASSTTGEAFF,TGTGCCAGCAGCACGACAGGGGAAGCTTTCTTT
TRBV4-1,TRBJ2-7,.,few,18,CASSQDPHDRRGPYEQYF,TGCGCCAGCAGCCAAGACCCCCATGATCGCAGGGGCCCCTACGAGCAGTACTTC
TRBV12-3/TRBV12-4,TRBJ1-5,.,few,13,CASTMGGVQPQHF,TGTGCCAGCACCATGGGGGGGGTTCAGCCCCAGCATTTT
TRBV7-2,TRBJ1-5,.,.,13,CASSPTQGQPQHF,TGTGCCAGCAGCCCCACCCAGGGCCAGCCCCAGCATTTT
TRBV5-1,TRBJ1-1,.,.,15,CASSLEVRVNTEAFF,TGCGCCAGCAGCTTGGAGGTCAGGGTCAACACTGAAGCTTTCTTT
TRBV19,TRBJ1-2,TRBD1,.,15,CASSTPGQASYGYTF,TGTGCCAGTAGTACCCCTGGACAGGCCAGCTATGGCTACACCTTC
TRBV6-5,TRBJ1-1,.,.,12,CASWAMNTEAFF,TGTGCCAGCTGGGCTATGAACACTGAAGCTTTCTTT
TRBV19,TRBJ1-3,TRBD1,.,14,CASSLDRGRNTIYF,TGTGCCAGTAGTCTGGACAGGGGAAGAAACACCATATATTTT
TRBV5-1,TRBJ1-1,.,.,15,CASSLGYSLNTEAFF,TGCGCCAGCAGCTTGGGGTACAGCTTGAACACTGAAGCTTTCTTT
TRBV14,TRBJ2-1,TRBD1,.,15,CASSHLGQAGYEQFF,TGTGCCAGCAGCCACCTCGGACAGGCAGGGTATGAGCAGTTCTTC
TRBV30,TRBJ1-2,TRBD1,.,15,CAWSVFPGGPYGYTF,TGTGCCTGGAGTGTATTTCCAGGGGGCCCCTATGGCTACACCTTC
TRBV6-5,TRBJ1-6,TRBD1,.,14,CASRRKGANSPLHF,TGTGCCAGCCGACGGAAGGGGGCTAATTCACCCCTCCACTTT
TRBV29-1,TRBJ1-1,TRBD1,.,13,CSAEGQSNTEAFF,TGCAGCGCCGAGGGACAGTCGAACACTGAAGCTTTCTTT
TRBV5-4,TRBJ2-4,TRBD2,.,17,CASSQVSSGGAKNIQYF,TGTGCCAGCAGCCAGGTATCCAGCGGGGGGGCCAAAAACATTCAGTACTTC
TRBV9,TRBJ1-4,.,.,15,CASSTAGAPNEKLFF,TGTGCCAGCAGCACGGCGGGGGCGCCTAATGAAAAACTGTTTTTT
TRBV11-3,TRBJ1-1,.,.,13,CASSSTVDTEAFF,TGTGCCAGCAGCTCGACAGTGGACACTGAAGCTTTCTTT
TRBV7-9,TRBJ1-4,.,few,14,CASSPDRTNEKLFF,TGTGCCAGCAGCCCGGACAGAACAAATGAAAAACTGTTTTTT
TRBV7-2,TRBJ2-2,TRBD2,few,16,CASSSGTSGVTGELFF,TGTGCCAGCAGCTCCGGGACTAGCGGGGTCACCGGGGAGCTGTTTTTT
TRBV14,TRBJ1-2,TRBD1,.,14,CASSPTGDDYGYTF,TGTGCCAGCAGCCCGACAGGGGACGACTATGGCTACACCTTC
TRBV5-1,TRBJ2-3,.,.,13,CASTKQGPDTQYF,TGCGCCAGCACCAAACAGGGCCCAGATACGCAGTATTTT
TRBV19,TRBJ2-5,.,.,13,CASSTGAQETQYF,TGTGCCAGTAGTACAGGGGCGCAAGAGACCCAGTACTTC
TRBV30,TRBJ1-1,.,.,14,CAWSGRGMRTEAFF,TGTGCCTGGAGTGGCAGGGGAATGCGGACTGAAGCTTTCTTT
TRBV27,TRBJ1-4,.,few,13,CASSGGGLRKLFF,TGTGCCTCTTCAGGTGGGGGCCTGAGAAAACTGTTTTTT
TRBV28,TRBJ2-5,TRBD1,.,14,CASSFDRAQETQYF,TGTGCCAGCAGCTTCGACAGGGCCCAAGAGACCCAGTACTTC
TRBV7-3,TRBJ2-7,.,.,11,CASSSSGCLSF,TGTGCCAGCAGCTCCAGCGGGTGCCTTTCCTTC
TRBV10-3,TRBJ1-1,.,.,15,CAISELSEDDTEAFF,TGTGCCATCAGTGAGTTGTCAGAAGATGACACTGAAGCTTTCTTT
TRBV5-1,TRBJ2-1,.,once,14,CASSRTGGVYEQFF,TGCGCCAGCAGCCGCACAGGGGGGGTCTATGAGCAGTTCTTC
TRBV5-5,TRBJ2-7,TRBD1,.,15,CASSRGNSDRVEQYF,TGTGCCAGCAGCCGCGGTAACAGTGACAGGGTCGAGCAGTACTTC
TRBV19,TRBJ1-5,.,.,13,CASGWGGNQPQHF,TGTGCCAGTGGGTGGGGGGGGAATCAGCCCCAGCATTTT
TRBV21-1,TRBJ2-7,.,few,18,CASSTLPSAGTGIYEQYF,TGTGCCAGCAGCACACTACCATCTGCCGGGACAGGGATCTACGAGCAGTACTTC
TRBV5-1,TRBJ2-3,TRBD2,.,16,CASGRSGGANTDTQYF,TGCGCCAGCGGAAGAAGCGGGGGGGCTAACACAGATACGCAGTATTTT